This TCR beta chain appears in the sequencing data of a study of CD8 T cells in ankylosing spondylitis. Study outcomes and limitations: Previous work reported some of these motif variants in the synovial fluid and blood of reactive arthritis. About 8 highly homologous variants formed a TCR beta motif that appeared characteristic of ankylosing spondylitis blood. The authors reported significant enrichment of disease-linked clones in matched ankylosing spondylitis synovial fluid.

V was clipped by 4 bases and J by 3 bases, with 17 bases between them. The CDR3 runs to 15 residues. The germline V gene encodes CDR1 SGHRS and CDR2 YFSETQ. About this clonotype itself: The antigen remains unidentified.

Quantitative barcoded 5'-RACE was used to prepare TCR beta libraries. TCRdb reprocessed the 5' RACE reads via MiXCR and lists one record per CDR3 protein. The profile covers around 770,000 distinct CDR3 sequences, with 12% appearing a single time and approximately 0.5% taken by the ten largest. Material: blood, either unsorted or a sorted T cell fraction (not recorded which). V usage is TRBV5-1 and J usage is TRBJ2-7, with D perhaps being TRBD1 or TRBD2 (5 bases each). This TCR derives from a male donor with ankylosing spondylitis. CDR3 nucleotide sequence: TGCGCCAGCAGCCGGCCCGGGACGGGCAGCTACGAGCAGTACTTC. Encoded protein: CASSRPGTGSYEQYF.